These 27 T cell receptor beta chains share one sample of origin, sequenced in a study of T cell responses to AZD1222 COVID-19 vaccine. Sequencing was performed with immunoSEQ multiplex PCR; in TCRdb, only in-frame clones are kept and a portion is missing. This sample has about 83,000 clones, with 85% to 95% found just once. Material: peripheral blood, obtained 28 days after the second AZD1222 dose. Receptors were obtained from an adult who received the AZD1222 COVID-19 vaccine.

This clone has a single count. This chain joins TRBV10-2 and TRBJ2-1; 14 bases agree with TRBD2. With V trimmed by 10 bases and J by 4 bases, 6 bases remained unmatched. CDR1 and CDR2 (germline): WSHSY, SAAADI. The CDR3 has 15 residues. The CDR3 region is CATYGLAGGYNEQFF. CDR3 nucleotide sequence: TGCGCCACCTATGGACTAGCGGGAGGTTACAATGAGCAGTTCTTC.

J is TRBJ2-6 and V is TRBV5-8; possibly TRBD2 for D (5 bases). CDR3 length equals 15 residues. CDR1 is SGHTS, CDR2 YDEGEE, per germline. The V end was cut by 7 bases, the J end by 1 base, with 12 bases between. Here the CDR3 reads CASSGGPSGANVLTF. The CDR3 coding sequence is TGTGCCAGCTCTGGCGGGCCGTCTGGGGCCAACGTCCTGACTTTC.

This chain joins TRBV15 and TRBJ2-5; 7 bases are a match to TRBD1. This CDR3 spans 15 amino acids. From germline, CDR1 is LNHNV and CDR2 YYDKDF (reference sequence). Unmatched junction bases numbered 6, after V lost 0 bases and J lost 5 bases. Written as DNA, the CDR3 is TGTGCCACCAGCAGAGATAAGGGGGCCGGTGAGACCCAGTACTTC. It is translated as CATSRDKGAGETQYF.

The chain couples TRBV6-5 to TRBJ2-1; 7 bases map to TRBD2. The CDR3 consists of 14 residues. Germline lookup yields CDR1 MNHEY and CDR2 SVGAGI. With V trimmed by 5 bases and J by 9 bases, 10 bases remained unmatched. The CDR3 nucleotides are TGTGCCAGCAGTCCCGGGACTATTACCGGTGAGCAGTTCTTC. Amino acids: CASSPGTITGEQFF.

This chain uses TRBV5-5 with TRBJ2-7, with D tentatively TRBD1 (5 bases). V lost 1 base, J lost 1 base, and 12 bases lay in between. The CDR3 totals 15 residues. Germline CDR1 SGHKS, CDR2 YYEKEE (reference sequence). The CDR3 sequence is CASSLSLDRSYEQYF. The CDR3 nucleotides are TGTGCCAGCAGCTTGAGTTTAGACAGATCCTACGAGCAGTACTTC.

The CDR3 loop reads CASSSVGGQPQHF. CDR3 nucleotide sequence: TGTGCCAGCAGCTCCGTGGGGGGTCAGCCCCAGCATTTT. The chain recombines TRBV5-6 with TRBJ1-5; maybe TRBD1 (5 bases). The V and J ends lost 3 bases and 6 bases respectively, with 10 bases between them. The CDR3 is 13 amino acids. Germline V CDR1 and CDR2: SGHDT, YYEEEE.

As concerns this clone: A read error may produce the germline difference seen at one junction end. This chain connects TRBV19 to TRBJ2-7; D is possibly TRBD2 (5 bases). The germline V gene encodes CDR1 LNHDA and CDR2 SQIVND (reference sequence). The CDR3 contains 10 residues. CDR3 DNA sequence: TGTGCCAGTAGTTTACGGGGAAAGAACTTC. Translating it yields CASSLRGKNF.

The chain couples TRBV2 to TRBJ2-3; TRBD2 aligns across 10 bases. V dropped 3 bases and J dropped 10; count of bases not matched to a gene: 13. The CDR3 is made up of 16 amino acids. The V gene's germline CDR1 is SNHLY and CDR2 FYNNEI. CDR3 in amino acids: CASSDRLAGAGIPQYF. CDR3 in DNA: TGTGCCAGCAGTGATCGCCTAGCGGGAGCGGGCATTCCGCAGTATTTT.

The gene calls are TRBV19 and TRBJ2-7; D not certain. The CDR3 totals 14 residues. Germline CDR1 reads LNHDA; CDR2 reads SQIVND (reference sequence). Trimming took 1 base from V and 6 from J, leaving 13 bases between them. CDR3 sequence (DNA): TGTGCCAGTAGTATAGTGGGGAAACTCGCCGAGCAGTACTTC. It yields the protein CASSIVGKLAEQYF.

This sequence joins TRBV5-1 and TRBJ2-1; TRBD1 agrees at 8 bases. This CDR3 has 14 residues. The J segment lost 7 bases and the V segment lost 7 bases, leaving 10 bases of the junction unmatched. In germline, CDR1 is SGHRS, CDR2 YFSETQ. CDR3 coding DNA: TGCGCCAGCGCAATCGGACAGGGTAGTAATGAGCAGTTCTTC. This codes for CASAIGQGSNEQFF.

The gene calls are TRBV19 and TRBJ1-6; D is unresolved. Germline V gives CDR1 LNHDA, CDR2 SQIVND (reference sequence). V lost 7 bases and J lost 3, with 10 bases in between. The CDR3 totals 14 residues. The CDR3 here is CASTAGNYNSPLHF. The CDR3 DNA is TGTGCCAGTACCGCCGGGAACTATAATTCACCCCTCCACTTT.

The chain uses TRBV18 and TRBJ1-1; tentative D call: TRBD1 (5 bases). Germline V gene lookup returns CDR1 KGHSH and CDR2 LQKENI. This CDR3 contains 14 residues. V gave up 2 bases and J gave up 4 bases, with 11 bases separating them. In nucleotides, the CDR3 is TGTGCCAGCTCACCAAACTCCCAGGGCACTGAAGCTTTCTTT. This sequence encodes CASSPNSQGTEAFF.

This clone was seen a few times. The chain links TRBV7-9 to TRBJ2-7; D tentatively reads TRBD1 or TRBD2 (5 bases each). The CDR3 is made up of 13 amino acids. Trimming pared 6 bases from V and 4 bases from J, leaving 13 bases between. Germline CDR1 reads SEHNR; CDR2 reads FQNEAQ (reference sequence). The CDR3 nucleotides read TGTGCCAGCAGGGGACCCACGACATACGAGCAGTACTTC. The encoded protein is CASRGPTTYEQYF. Based on the CDR3 plus reference TRBV7-9 and TRBJ2-7, the full variable domain is DTGVSQNPRHKITKRGQNVTFRCDPISEHNRLYWYRQTLGQGPEFLTYFQNEAQLEKSRLLSDRFSAERPKGSFSTLEIQRTEQGDSAMYLCASRGPTTYEQYFGPGTRLTVT.

This clone has more than one count but fewer than ten. The rearrangement uses TRBV10-2 and TRBJ1-1, with 10 bases matching TRBD1. From germline, CDR1 is WSHSY and CDR2 SAAADI. CDR3 size: 13 residues. The J segment lost 5 bases and the V segment lost 6 bases, leaving 3 bases of the junction unmatched. CDR3 sequence: CASRGTGVTEAFF. CDR3 DNA: TGCGCCAGCAGGGGGACAGGGGTGACTGAAGCTTTCTTT.

V is TRBV15 and J is TRBJ2-7, with D possibly matching TRBD1 (5 bases). CDR3 length: 12 amino acids. In germline, CDR1 is LNHNV, CDR2 YYDKDF (reference sequence). Trimming took 5 bases from V and 5 from J, leaving 10 bases between them. CDR3 residues: CATSAGINEQYF. CDR3 in DNA: TGTGCCACCAGCGCAGGGATCAACGAGCAGTACTTC.

A remark on this clone: Other DNA sequences in the same sample also yield this CDR3. This chain's CDR3 is CAWSLAGVSNQPQHF. In nucleotides, the CDR3 is TGTGCCTGGAGTCTAGCGGGGGTTAGCAATCAGCCCCAGCATTTT. The V gene is TRBV30, the J gene TRBJ1-5; perhaps TRBD1 as D (5 bases). This CDR3 is 15 amino acids long. Germline CDR1 reads GTSNPN; CDR2 reads SVGIG (reference sequence). Trimming stripped 2 bases from V and 0 bases from J, with 11 bases between.

The chain carries TRBV5-4 and TRBJ2-5; D is uncertain. Trimming pared 1 base from V and 1 base from J, leaving 2 bases between. The germline gives CDR1 SGHNT, CDR2 YYREEE (reference sequence). The CDR3 sequence is 12 residues long. The CDR3 DNA reads as TGTGCCAGCAGCTTGAGCCAAGAGACCCAGTACTTC. Its protein product is CASSLSQETQYF.

The V gene is TRBV6-4, the J gene TRBJ1-1; D remains ambiguous. The V end was cut by 5 bases, the J end by 3 bases, with 19 bases between. Germline CDR1 reads MRHNA; CDR2 reads SNTAGT. The CDR3 totals 16 residues. The CDR3 region is CASSPFDTRRDTEAFF. CDR3 sequence (DNA): TGTGCCAGCAGTCCTTTCGATACCCGAAGGGACACTGAAGCTTTCTTT.

The chain uses TRBV28 and TRBJ2-3; weak D call: TRBD1 (5 bases). V lost 6 bases and J lost 6, with 16 bases in between. The CDR3 runs to 14 residues. Germline CDR1 is MDHEN and CDR2 is SYDVKM. CDR3 residues: CASSRDIRPDTQYF. CDR3 bases: TGTGCCAGCAGCAGGGATATAAGACCCGATACGCAGTATTTT.

The rearrangement joins TRBV7-2 to TRBJ2-7; the D gene could be TRBD1 or TRBD2 (5 bases each). With 3 bases removed from V and 2 bases from J, the gap between germline ends came to 8 bases. The germline gives CDR1 SGHTA, CDR2 FQGNSA. The CDR3 length is 13 residues. The CDR3 DNA follows: TGTGCCAGCAGCTTTGGGGGAACCTACGAGCAGTACTTC. Its translation: CASSFGGTYEQYF.

This clone is a singleton in its sample. This chain joins TRBV29-1 and TRBJ2-7; 8 nucleotides align to TRBD1. From germline, CDR1 is SQVTM and CDR2 ANQGSEA. Trimming at V came to 6 bases and at J to 5 bases, leaving 6 bases not matched to a gene. The CDR3 spans 12 residues. The CDR3 loop is CSVTTGGDEQYF. The CDR3 DNA reads as TGCAGCGTAACCACAGGGGGAGACGAGCAGTACTTC.

The CDR3 here is CASSLGRGFSTDTQYF. The CDR3 bases are TGTGCCAGCAGTTTAGGCAGGGGGTTTAGCACAGATACGCAGTATTTT. The chain uses TRBV28 and TRBJ2-3, with TRBD1 matching over 7 bases. Germline-derived CDR1 and CDR2 are MDHEN and SYDVKM. With V trimmed by 2 bases and J by 0 bases, 5 bases remained unmatched. The CDR3 sequence is 16 residues long.

J is TRBJ2-7 and V is TRBV5-4; 7 bases map to TRBD2. The ends lost 4 bases at V and 5 bases at J; junction bases unmatched: 12. Germline lookup yields CDR1 SGHNT and CDR2 YYREEE (reference sequence). The CDR3 has 15 amino acids. The CDR3 here is CASSRLSGNVHEQYF. Here the CDR3 DNA reads TGTGCCAGCAGCCGCCTAAGCGGGAACGTCCACGAGCAGTACTTC.

This clone has a handful of counts. The chain is built from TRBV24-1 and TRBJ2-2; the match to TRBD1 covers 8 bases. Per germline, CDR1 KGHDR and CDR2 SFDVKD. The CDR3 runs 17 residues. V dropped 3 bases and J dropped 4; count of bases not matched to a gene: 9. As DNA, the CDR3 is TGTGCCACCAGTGATCGATGGACAGGGAGTCCCACCGGGGAGCTGTTTTTT. It yields the protein CATSDRWTGSPTGELFF.

This chain uses TRBV11-2 with TRBJ1-2; D gene unclear. Trimming took off 4 bases at V and 3 bases at J, with 21 bases between the two ends. Germline-derived CDR1 and CDR2 are SGHAT and FQNNGV. The CDR3 contains 17 residues. CDR3: CASSSLEVSWEYYGYTF. For the CDR3, the DNA is TGTGCCAGCAGCTCCCTAGAGGTCAGCTGGGAGTACTATGGCTACACCTTC.

The chain employs TRBV18 and TRBJ2-1, with unresolved D. The CDR3 runs to 12 residues. Germline V gives CDR1 KGHSH, CDR2 LQKENI. The V and J ends lost 2 bases and 8 bases respectively, with 7 bases between them. Here the CDR3 reads CASSPISDEQFF. The CDR3 DNA is TGTGCCAGCTCACCAATTTCCGATGAGCAGTTCTTC.

V and J are TRBV9 and TRBJ2-7; 10 positions agree with TRBD1. The V and J ends lost 3 bases and 6 bases, in that order; junction bases with no gene match: 12. There are 16 residues in the CDR3. The germline V gene has CDR1 SGDLS and CDR2 YYNGEE. CDR3 nucleotide sequence: TGTGCCAGCAGCGACGCCCCCGGGACAGGGGTATCCGAGCAGTACTTC. Translating it yields CASSDAPGTGVSEQYF.